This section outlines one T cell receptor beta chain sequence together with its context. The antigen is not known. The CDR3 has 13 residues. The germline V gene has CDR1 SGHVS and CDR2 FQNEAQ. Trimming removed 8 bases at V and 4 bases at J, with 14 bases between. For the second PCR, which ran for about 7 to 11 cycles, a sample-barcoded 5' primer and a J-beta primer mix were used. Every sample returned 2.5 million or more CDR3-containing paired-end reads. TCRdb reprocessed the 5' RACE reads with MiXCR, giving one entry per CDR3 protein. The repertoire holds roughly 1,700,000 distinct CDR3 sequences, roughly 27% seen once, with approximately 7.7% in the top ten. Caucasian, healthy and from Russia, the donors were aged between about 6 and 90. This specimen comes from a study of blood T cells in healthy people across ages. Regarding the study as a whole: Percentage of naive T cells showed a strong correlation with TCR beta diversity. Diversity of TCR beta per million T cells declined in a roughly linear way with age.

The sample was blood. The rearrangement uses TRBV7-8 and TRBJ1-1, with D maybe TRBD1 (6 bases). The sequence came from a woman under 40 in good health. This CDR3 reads CASAGAWGTEAFF. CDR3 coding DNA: TGTGCCAGCGCAGGGGCCTGGGGCACTGAAGCTTTCTTT.